What follows are 8 T cell receptor beta chains derived from one specimen sequenced in a study of Graves' ophthalmopathy and Graves' hyperthyroidism. From RNA, the CDR3 regions of TCR beta chains were amplified and sequenced. HTBI primers primed a first-round RT-PCR, and a second-round multiplex PCR followed. A single record per CDR3 protein comes from TCRdb applying MiXCR to the multiplex PCR reads. Of 300,000 to 400,000 distinct CDR3 sequences in the sample, 17% are singletons; the top ten hold about 12%. Sample: peripheral blood. Receptor source: an adult man with Graves' ophthalmopathy.

This clonotype was recorded only once. J is TRBJ2-7 and V is TRBV28, with D perhaps matching TRBD2 (5 bases). Germline V gives CDR1 MDHEN, CDR2 SYDVKM. V was cut by 10 bases and J by 6 bases, with 10 bases left in between. The CDR3 length is 10 residues. Here the CDR3 DNA reads TGTGCCACCGCCCGGGGCGAGCAGTACTTC. Protein product: CATARGEQYF.

This clonotype was recorded many times. The chain links TRBV28 to TRBJ2-5, with TRBD1 identical over 10 bases. Per germline, CDR1 MDHEN and CDR2 SYDVKM. V was pared by 5 bases and J by 5 bases, with 14 bases of the junction left unmatched. This CDR3 is built from 17 residues. DNA of the CDR3: TGTGCCAGCAGTGCCAGCCCCGGGACAGGGGTCGCGGAGACCCAGTACTTC. It encodes CASSASPGTGVAETQYF.

The chain has TRBV18 and TRBJ2-4; 10 bases line up with TRBD2. J lost 4 bases, V lost 2 bases, and 5 bases had no gene match. Germline V lookup: CDR1 KGHSH, CDR2 LQKENI. The CDR3 contains 16 residues. The CDR3 loop is CASSPGTSGAKNIQYF. The CDR3 DNA sequence: TGTGCCAGCTCACCAGGAACTAGCGGGGCTAAAAACATTCAGTACTTC.

Many counts were recorded for this clonotype. The genes are TRBV10-3 and TRBJ1-5; D remains ambiguous. The CDR3 totals 16 residues. Germline CDR1 ENHRY, CDR2 SYGVKD. The V gene lost 0 bases and the J gene lost 0 bases, with 9 bases spanning the gap. The DNA for the CDR3 is TGTGCCATCAGTGAGTCGGGCAGAAATAGCAATCAGCCCCAGCATTTT. It codes for CAISESGRNSNQPQHF.

This clonotype was counted at least ten times. CDR3 loop: CAWSGRGFEHRARELFF. The CDR3 coding sequence is TGTGCCTGGAGTGGAAGGGGCTTCGAACACCGGGCCCGGGAGCTGTTTTTT. The V gene is TRBV30, the J gene TRBJ2-2; D may be TRBD1 (5 bases). Germline V gene data show CDR1 as GTSNPN and CDR2 as SVGIG (reference sequence). This CDR3 spans 17 amino acids. Trimming shortened V by 1 base and J by 9 bases, and 24 bases separated the two germline ends.

This clonotype was seen many times. J is TRBJ1-1 and V is TRBV3-1; a weak D match, TRBD1 (6 bases). CDR1 is LGHDT, CDR2 YNNKEL, per germline (reference sequence). Trimming left V 7 bases short and J 0 bases short, with 12 bases between. The CDR3 extends over 14 amino acids. The CDR3, as DNA: TGTGCCAGCACCGAGGGACAATTGAACACTGAAGCTTTCTTT. Translated, it gives CASTEGQLNTEAFF.

In this sample, this clonotype turned up many times. The V gene is TRBV20-1, the J gene TRBJ1-1, with no clear D. The germline V and J ends were trimmed by 1 base and 1 base, with 10 bases remaining between them. Germline V gives CDR1 DFQATT, CDR2 SNEGSKA (reference sequence). The CDR3 runs 14 residues. DNA for the CDR3: TGCAGTGCTAGAGTTTACACCTCGAACACTGAAGCTTTCTTT. This gives the protein CSARVYTSNTEAFF.

This clonotype has at least ten counts. The rearrangement joins TRBV3-1 to TRBJ1-1, with D possibly being TRBD1 (5 bases). Germline CDR1 LGHDT, CDR2 YNNKEL (reference sequence). The germline V and J ends were trimmed by 5 bases and 4 bases, with 14 bases remaining between them. The CDR3 spans 14 residues. CDR3 region: CASSGGTRGTEAFF. DNA of the CDR3: TGTGCCAGCAGCGGGGGGACTAGGGGCACTGAAGCTTTCTTT.